The clone carrying this T cell receptor beta chain came up once. What it binds is unknown. The sample comes from a study of OX40 agonist ivuxolimab in advanced cancers. General observations from the study: Some patients who did not respond also had low normalized T-cell clonal expansion.

Some clones are missing from TCRdb's copy, which holds only in-frame ones; the method was immunoSEQ multiplex PCR. The data hold tens of thousands of clones, with about 85% observed a single time. The receptor was derived from an adult with an advanced solid tumor such as melanoma, head and neck, liver or kidney cancer. Source: CD4+ or CD8+ T cells sorted from blood, taken in a trial of the OX40 agonist ivuxolimab.

CDR3 region: CAITPSAPYEQYF. The DNA for the CDR3 is TGTGCCATCACTCCTAGCGCGCCCTACGAGCAGTACTTC. The chain employs TRBV10-3 and TRBJ2-7, with D perhaps TRBD2 (6 bases). This CDR3 spans 13 amino acids. V was shortened by 7 bases and J by 2 bases, with 12 bases between the two germline ends. The germline gives CDR1 ENHRY, CDR2 SYGVKD.